This T cell receptor beta chain was sequenced for a study of blood T cell repertoires in COVID-19. Study details: Both acute and convalescent COVID-19 samples were obtained from the United States, Italy and Spain. PBMCs, B-cell-depleted T cells, or T cells were the source of the cDNA or gDNA that made up the material.

Authors' data handling: Nucleated cell counts were estimated from reference gene primer amplification. Sequenced by immunoSEQ multiplex PCR; TCRdb stores in-frame clones only, minus some. Clone size and V and J calls were adopted from that table, with D and trimming inferred from the DNA. Altogether approximately 65,000 clones are present, about 81% being singletons, with the ten largest covering about a sixth. Concerning this clone: The DNA is omitted, as the CDR3 cannot be located on it reliably, and the CDR3 follows TCRdb's listing.

This TCR was recovered from a man older than 75 with acute or convalescent COVID-19. The sequencing input was peripheral blood.

The CDR3 loop reads CASILGQDIYGYTF. V gene TRBV6-5 combines with J gene TRBJ1-2; the D call in the table, TRBD1, was not verified against the DNA. Germline loops: CDR1 MNHEY, CDR2 SVGAGI. With termini counted, the CDR3 has 14 amino acids.